This is a list of T cell receptor beta chains from one sample in a study of shared clonotypes between healthy human individuals. TCRdb's copy holds only in-frame clones and misses some; the assay was immunoSEQ multiplex PCR. The sample holds 2,500,000 or so clones, less than 95% seen once. The material sequenced was naive CD4+ T cells from PBMCs. The receptors originated from a man between 18 and 29 years old in good health. Some clones in this sample may be carry-over from other donors' samples. Both conserved end residues are part of each CDR3. The D gene is left open where the match is weak. The size entry is marked missing in some rows and otherwise reads once, few, many or a size class.

TRBD1	TRBV6-5	TRBJ2-7	NA	CASSVRTGTYEQYF	TGTGCCAGCAGCGTAAGGACAGGAACCTACGAGCAGTACTTC
NA	TRBV28	TRBJ1-1	NA	CASSLESAWSTEAFF	TGTGCCAGCAGTTTAGAGTCGGCTTGGAGCACTGAAGCTTTCTTT
TRBD1	TRBV28	TRBJ2-7	NA	CASSSHPTGGLAYEQYF	TGTGCCAGCAGTTCACACCCGACAGGGGGGTTAGCCTACGAGCAGTACTTC
NA	TRBV10-3	TRBJ2-7	NA	CAISVWTADPLLGYEQYF	TGTGCCATCAGTGTTTGGACAGCCGACCCTCTATTAGGTTACGAGCAGTACTTC
TRBD1	TRBV18	TRBJ1-3	NA	CASSPRDRLSGNTIYF	TGTGCCAGCTCACCCAGGGACAGACTCTCTGGAAACACCATATATTTT
NA	TRBV5-1	TRBJ1-5	NA	CASSRDEGGNQPQHF	TGCGCCAGCAGCCGAGATGAAGGCGGCAATCAGCCCCAGCATTTT
TRBD1	TRBV5-1	TRBJ2-7	NA	CASSRTGQTTYEQYF	TGCGCCAGCAGCAGGACAGGGCAAACAACCTACGAGCAGTACTTC
TRBD2	TRBV18	TRBJ2-1	NA	CASSPGLATYNEQFF	TGTGCCAGCTCACCCGGACTAGCGACCTACAATGAGCAGTTCTTC
NA	TRBV29-1	TRBJ2-1	once	CSVESHRPGYEQFF	TGCAGCGTTGAAAGTCACAGGCCCGGCTATGAGCAGTTCTTC
NA	TRBV6-5	TRBJ2-1	NA	CASRGFAGEQFF	TGTGCCAGCAGGGGCTTTGCTGGGGAGCAGTTCTTC
NA	TRBV28	TRBJ1-1	NA	CAGREVGGQNTEAFF	TGTGCCGGCCGTGAGGTGGGGGGACAGAACACTGAAGCTTTCTTT
NA	TRBV29-1	TRBJ1-3	NA	CSVADLGNTIYF	TGCAGCGTGGCGGACCTTGGAAACACCATATATTTT
NA	TRBV6-5	TRBJ1-5	NA	CASGGNQPQHF	TGTGCCAGCGGGGGGAATCAGCCCCAGCATTTT
TRBD2	TRBV27	TRBJ2-1	NA	CASSLGSGGYNEQFF	TGTGCCAGCAGTTTAGGTAGCGGGGGATACAATGAGCAGTTCTTC
TRBD2	TRBV2	TRBJ2-7	NA	CASSRLAGLFYEQYF	TGTGCCAGCAGTCGACTAGCGGGACTATTCTACGAGCAGTACTTC
TRBD1	TRBV9	TRBJ1-5	few	CASSVGRGPGQPQHF	TGTGCCAGCAGCGTTGGCAGGGGGCCTGGTCAGCCCCAGCATTTT
NA	TRBV27	TRBJ1-1	few	CASSFIGATEAFF	TGTGCCAGCAGTTTTATCGGGGCCACTGAAGCTTTCTTT
NA	TRBV7-9	TRBJ1-1	few	CASSDLAGGNPEAFF	TGTGCCAGCAGCGACCTGGCGGGAGGCAACCCTGAAGCTTTCTTT
TRBD2	TRBV14	TRBJ2-1	NA	CASSQTSAYNEQFF	TGTGCCAGCAGCCAAACTAGCGCTTACAATGAGCAGTTCTTC
TRBD1	TRBV18	TRBJ2-7	NA	CASSPGRDRGAGRMYF	TGTGCCAGCTCACCAGGACGGGACAGGGGGGCGGGCAGAATGTACTTC
TRBD1	TRBV11-1	TRBJ1-2	NA	CASSPRGSGQGSYGYTF	TGTGCCAGCAGTCCTCGAGGCTCGGGACAGGGAAGCTATGGCTACACCTTC
NA	TRBV28	TRBJ1-4	NA	CASSFRGRGLFF	TGTGCCAGCAGTTTTCGGGGTCGGGGACTGTTTTTT
NA	TRBV28	TRBJ1-3	NA	CASSLASGIGGGNTIYF	TGTGCCAGCAGTTTAGCGTCCGGGATAGGGGGTGGAAACACCATATATTTT
NA	TRBV5-1	TRBJ1-1	few	CASSYNTQGTEAFF	TGCGCCAGCAGCTACAATACTCAGGGGACTGAAGCTTTCTTT
NA	TRBV6-4	TRBJ2-2	NA	CASSVSNTGELFF	TGTGCCAGCAGTGTATCGAACACCGGGGAGCTGTTTTTT
TRBD1	TRBV6-5	TRBJ2-7	NA	CASSPHRQGAGEQYF	TGTGCCAGCAGCCCCCACCGACAGGGGGCAGGCGAGCAGTACTTC